A single TCR beta chain is shown here with its context. Its matching antigen is unknown. This sample stems from a study of early T cells in non-severe SARS-CoV-2 infection. Study at large: Chains from this unsorted whole-blood bulk RNA could not be paired. Study-level findings and limits: Anti-spike CD8 specificities were favored by VDJdb matching, whose results missed private and CD4 specificities.

Attachment of unique molecular identifiers was made to individual cDNA molecules. TCRdb re-called the 5' RACE reads with MiXCR, one entry per CDR3 protein. The table lists 85,000 to 100,000 distinct CDR3 sequences, 11% of them singletons. Trimming cost V 6 bases and J 3 bases; bases outside gene matches: 4. The CDR3 consists of 14 residues. Germline lookup yields CDR1 MDHEN and CDR2 SYDVKM. Source material: whole blood. The V and J genes are TRBV28 and TRBJ1-3; 8 bases match TRBD1. This TCR came from an adult who was a healthcare worker with PCR-confirmed SARS-CoV-2 infection or an uninfected control (not recorded which). CDR3 in amino acids: CASSWTGLGNTIYF. The CDR3 coding sequence is TGTGCCAGCAGCTGGACAGGGCTTGGAAACACCATATATTTT.